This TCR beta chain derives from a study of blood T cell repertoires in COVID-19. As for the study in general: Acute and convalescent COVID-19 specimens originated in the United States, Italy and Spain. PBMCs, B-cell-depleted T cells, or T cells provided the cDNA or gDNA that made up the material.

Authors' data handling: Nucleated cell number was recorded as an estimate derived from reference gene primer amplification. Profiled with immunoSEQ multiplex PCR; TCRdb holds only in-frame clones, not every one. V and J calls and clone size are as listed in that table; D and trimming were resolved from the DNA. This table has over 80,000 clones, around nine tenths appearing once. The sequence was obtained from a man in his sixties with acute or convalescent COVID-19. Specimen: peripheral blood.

The CDR3: CATGTSGYNEQFF. CDR3 nucleotides: TGTGCCACCGGGACTAGCGGTTACAATGAGCAGTTCTTC. V is TRBV19 and J is TRBJ2-1, with 11 bases lining up with TRBD2. Germline V gene sequence: CDR1 LNHDA, CDR2 SQIVND (reference sequence). The J segment lost 4 bases and the V segment lost 10 bases, leaving 3 bases of the junction unmatched. The CDR3 loop spans 13 amino acids.